One sample yielded the 19 T cell receptor beta chains listed below, sequenced in a study of blood T cell repertoires in COVID-19. Using immunoSEQ multiplex PCR, the repertoire was profiled, and TCRdb retains in-frame clones only, with some absent. The sample includes approximately 300,000 clones, just under 90% of them seen just once. Specimen: peripheral blood. Every receptor here comes from a woman between 50 and 59 years old with COVID-19, enrolled during active disease.

The rearrangement links TRBV30 to TRBJ1-2, with D tentatively TRBD1 (6 bases). This CDR3 region has 15 residues. CDR1 GTSNPN and CDR2 SVGIG come from the germline V gene (reference sequence). Trimming shortened V by 3 bases and J by 4 bases, and 18 bases separated the two germline ends. CDR3 region: CAWRPSGALAYGYTF. As DNA, the CDR3 is TGTGCCTGGAGGCCCTCAGGGGCCCTGGCCTATGGCTACACCTTC. Full variable domain (outside the CDR3, taken from reference TRBV30 and TRBJ1-2): SQTIHQWPATLVQPVGSPLSLECTVEGTSNPNLYWYRQAAGRGLQLLFYSVGIGQISSEVPQNLSASRPQDRQFILSSKKLLLSDSGFYLCAWRPSGALAYGYTFGSGTRLTVV.

This clone was detected only a few times. This chain uses TRBV4-1 with TRBJ1-5; TRBD1 agrees at 7 bases. This CDR3 is built from 16 residues. J lost 7 bases, V lost 4 bases, and 13 bases had no gene match. Germline V CDR1 and CDR2: MGHRA, YSYEKL. The DNA of the CDR3 is TGCGCCAGCAGCCTTCCATCGACAGGGCTGAGGCAGCCCCAGCATTTT. Its protein product is CASSLPSTGLRQPQHF.

The chain couples TRBV15 to TRBJ1-1; TRBD1 might be the D (5 bases). The CDR3 contains 14 residues. From germline, CDR1 is LNHNV and CDR2 YYDKDF (reference sequence). Trimming took 3 bases from V and 3 from J, leaving 11 bases between them. The CDR3 loop reads CATSRGRDYTEAFF. CDR3 coding DNA: TGTGCCACCAGCAGGGGCAGGGACTACACTGAAGCTTTCTTT.

The chain joins TRBV3-1 (or the pseudogene TRBV3-2) to TRBJ1-4; D call uncertain. The CDR3 runs 14 residues. V lost 2 bases and J 0 bases, leaving 4 bases between the germline ends. Germline CDR1 and CDR2: LGHDT and YNNKEL (reference sequence). The DNA of the CDR3 is TGTGCCAGCAGCCAAACTACAACTAATGAAAAACTGTTTTTT. It specifies CASSQTTTNEKLFF.

The genes are TRBV2 and TRBJ1-1, with a weak D call TRBD1 (6 bases). The CDR3 totals 14 residues. CDR1 is SNHLY and CDR2 is FYNNEI in the germline V gene. Trimming shortened V by 3 bases and J by 4 bases, and 12 bases separated the two germline ends. The CDR3 DNA follows: TGTGCCAGCAGTGACCAGGGGCGCGCCACTGAAGCTTTCTTT. Translating it yields CASSDQGRATEAFF.

V is TRBV4-2 and J is TRBJ1-4; D not certain. From germline, CDR1 is LGHNA and CDR2 YNFKEQ. V lost 4 bases to trimming and J lost 7 bases, with 7 bases between them. CDR3 length equals 12 residues. In nucleotides, the CDR3 is TGTGCCAGCAGCCTATACAGTGAAAAACTGTTTTTT. Protein: CASSLYSEKLFF.

The genes are TRBV27 and TRBJ1-2; D is undetermined. This CDR3 region has 16 residues. V lost 2 bases and J lost 0, with 13 bases in between. Per germline, CDR1 MNHEY and CDR2 SMNVEV (reference sequence). The CDR3 DNA reads as TGTGCCAGCAGTTTACATGGGAGTGGGACTAACTATGGCTACACCTTC. Its protein product is CASSLHGSGTNYGYTF.

The chain employs TRBV9 and TRBJ1-2; 9 bases match TRBD1. The ends lost 0 bases at V and 3 bases at J; junction bases unmatched: 9. The germline V gene encodes CDR1 SGDLS and CDR2 YYNGEE. CDR3 length equals 17 residues. This CDR3 is CASSVDPPGTGHYGYTF. CDR3 nucleotides: TGTGCCAGCAGCGTAGACCCCCCCGGGACAGGGCACTATGGCTACACCTTC.

The genes are TRBV5-6 and TRBJ2-4, with unresolved D. CDR3 size: 14 residues. The ends were cut back, 2 bases at V and 0 bases at J, with 6 bases in the middle. Germline lookup yields CDR1 SGHDT and CDR2 YYEEEE. CDR3 DNA sequence: TGTGCCAGCAGCTTTCGACTAGCCAAAAACATTCAGTACTTC. It translates to CASSFRLAKNIQYF.

J is TRBJ1-6 and V is TRBV5-1; D unclear. V lost 0 bases and J lost 5, with 6 bases in between. Germline-derived CDR1 and CDR2 are SGHRS and YFSETQ. There are 14 residues in the CDR3. This CDR3 reads CASSLGQNNSPLHF. DNA of the CDR3: TGCGCCAGCAGCTTGGGACAAAATAATTCACCCCTCCACTTT.

This chain uses TRBV20-1 with TRBJ2-5; unclear D gene. The germline V and J ends were trimmed by 3 bases and 4 bases, with 12 bases remaining between them. Per germline, CDR1 DFQATT and CDR2 SNEGSKA (reference sequence). This CDR3 spans 13 amino acids. The CDR3 sequence is CSASLKRGETQYF. In DNA form, the CDR3 reads TGCAGTGCTAGTTTAAAGAGAGGAGAGACCCAGTACTTC.

The chain combines TRBV4-1 with TRBJ2-7, with TRBD1 as a possible D gene (5 bases). The germline V gene encodes CDR1 MGHRA and CDR2 YSYEKL. V was shortened by 0 bases and J by 5 bases, with 11 bases between the two germline ends. The CDR3 runs to 14 residues. The CDR3 DNA reads TGCGCCAGCAGCCAAGAGAACAGGCATCACGAGCAGTACTTC. This translates into CASSQENRHHEQYF.

This sequence joins TRBV12-5 and TRBJ1-5; 7 nucleotides align to TRBD1. The CDR3 spans 14 residues. Trimming took 1 base from V and 4 from J; bases not matched to a gene: 1. Germline V CDR1 and CDR2: LGHNT, FRNRAP. The CDR3 is CASGLGQGNQPQHF. CDR3 sequence (DNA): TGTGCTAGTGGTTTGGGACAGGGAAATCAGCCCCAGCATTTT.

The rearrangement uses TRBV5-6 and TRBJ2-2; 10 nucleotides match TRBD1. Germline CDR1 is SGHDT and CDR2 is YYEEEE. The CDR3 runs to 17 residues. With V trimmed by 3 bases and J by 4 bases, 9 bases remained unmatched. This CDR3 is CASSSTTGTGVTGELFF. The CDR3 DNA follows: TGTGCCAGCAGCTCGACAACCGGGACAGGGGTCACCGGGGAGCTGTTTTTT.

The DNA of the CDR3 is TGTGCCAGTAGTATTGTCGCAGGGGCCAATTATGGCTACACCTTC. This gives the protein CASSIVAGANYGYTF. The chain is built from TRBV19 and TRBJ1-2; tentative D call: TRBD1 (6 bases). The germline CDR1 and CDR2 sequences are LNHDA and SQIVND (reference sequence). V gave up 3 bases and J gave up 5 bases, with 16 bases separating them. This CDR3 is 15 amino acids long. The complete variable domain, with remaining parts taken from reference TRBV19 and TRBJ1-2, reads DGGITQSPKYLFRKEGQNVTLSCEQNLNHDAMYWYRQDPGQGLRLIYYSQIVNDFQKGDIAEGYSVSREKKESFPLTVTSAQKNPTAFYLCASSIVAGANYGYTFGSGTRLTVV.

The genes are TRBV15 and TRBJ2-1; 12 bases match TRBD2. Trimming removed 1 base from V and 9 bases from J; junction bases left unmatched: 4. CDR1 LNHNV and CDR2 YYDKDF come from the germline V gene (reference sequence). The CDR3 is 15 amino acids. DNA for the CDR3: TGTGCCACCAGCAGAGTACTAGCGGGAGGTGTTGAGCAGTTCTTC. Translating gives CATSRVLAGGVEQFF.

The V and J genes are TRBV30 and TRBJ2-5, with 9 bases identical to TRBD1. Trimming removed 2 bases from V and 4 bases from J; junction bases left unmatched: 8. The CDR3 extends over 15 amino acids. Germline assignment: CDR1 GTSNPN and CDR2 SVGIG (reference sequence). CDR3 sequence reads: CAWSPGQGNLETQYF. DNA of the CDR3: TGTGCCTGGAGTCCTGGACAGGGGAACCTAGAGACCCAGTACTTC.

J is TRBJ1-5 and V is TRBV30; D is unclear. Trimming took 0 bases from V and 5 from J, leaving 8 bases between them. The CDR3 extends over 13 amino acids. Germline loops: CDR1 GTSNPN, CDR2 SVGIG (reference sequence). CDR3 loop: CAWSVGLDQPQHF. CDR3 nucleotides: TGTGCCTGGAGTGTCGGGTTGGATCAGCCCCAGCATTTT. The complete variable domain, with remaining parts taken from reference TRBV30 and TRBJ1-5, reads SQTIHQWPATLVQPVGSPLSLECTVEGTSNPNLYWYRQAAGRGLQLLFYSVGIGQISSEVPQNLSASRPQDRQFILSSKKLLLSDSGFYLCAWSVGLDQPQHFGDGTRLSIL.

This sequence joins TRBV3-1 (or the pseudogene TRBV3-2) and TRBJ2-1, with a weak D call TRBD1 (6 bases). Trimming cost V 1 base and J 0 bases, with 16 bases left between them. Germline V gene data show CDR1 as LGHDT and CDR2 as YNNKEL (reference sequence). CDR3 size: 18 residues. CDR3 region: CASSQAGFRGFSYNEQFF. The CDR3 nucleotides read TGTGCCAGCAGCCAAGCGGGGTTCAGGGGATTCTCCTACAATGAGCAGTTCTTC.